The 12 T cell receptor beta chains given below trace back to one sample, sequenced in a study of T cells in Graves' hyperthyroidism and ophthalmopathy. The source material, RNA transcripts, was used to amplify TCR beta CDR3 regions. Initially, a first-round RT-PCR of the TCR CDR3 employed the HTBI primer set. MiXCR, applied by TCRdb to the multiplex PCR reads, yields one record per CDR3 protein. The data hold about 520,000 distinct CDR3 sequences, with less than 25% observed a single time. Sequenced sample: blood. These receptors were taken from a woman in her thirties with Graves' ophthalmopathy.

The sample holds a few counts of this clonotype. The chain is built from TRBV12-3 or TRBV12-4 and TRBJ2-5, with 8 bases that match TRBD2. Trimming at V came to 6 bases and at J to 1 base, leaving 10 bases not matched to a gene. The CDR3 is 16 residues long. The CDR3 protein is CASSRRTSGFQETQYF. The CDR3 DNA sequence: TGTGCCAGCAGCCGCCGCACTAGCGGATTCCAAGAGACCCAGTACTTC.

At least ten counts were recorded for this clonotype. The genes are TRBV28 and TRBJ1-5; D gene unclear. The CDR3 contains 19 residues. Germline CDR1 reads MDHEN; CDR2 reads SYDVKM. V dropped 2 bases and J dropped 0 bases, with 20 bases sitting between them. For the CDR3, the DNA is TGTGCCAGCAGTTTAAGGAGGGTGATGCGGAAGTATAGCAATCAGCCCCAGCATTTT. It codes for CASSLRRVMRKYSNQPQHF.

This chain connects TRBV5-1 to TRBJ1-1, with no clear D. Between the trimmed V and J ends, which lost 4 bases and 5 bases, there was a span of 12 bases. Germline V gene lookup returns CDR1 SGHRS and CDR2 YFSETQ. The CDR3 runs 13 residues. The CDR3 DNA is TGCGCCAGCAGCCCAATAACAAGGACTGAAGCTTTCTTT. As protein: CASSPITRTEAFF.

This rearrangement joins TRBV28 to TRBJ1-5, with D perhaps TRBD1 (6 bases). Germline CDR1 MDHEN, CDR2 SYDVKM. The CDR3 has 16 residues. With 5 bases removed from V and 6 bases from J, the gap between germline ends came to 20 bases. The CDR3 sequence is CASSNPSGVRGQPQHF. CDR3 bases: TGTGCCAGCAGTAACCCCTCAGGGGTCCGGGGTCAGCCCCAGCATTTT.

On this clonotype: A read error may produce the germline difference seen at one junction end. DNA for the CDR3: TGTGCCAGCAGTTTATATATCCGGGGAGACGAGCAGTGCTTC. Translation: CASSLYIRGDEQCF. V usage is TRBV28 and J usage is TRBJ2-7; D perhaps matches TRBD2 (5 bases). CDR3 size: 14 residues. The V gene's germline CDR1 is MDHEN and CDR2 SYDVKM.

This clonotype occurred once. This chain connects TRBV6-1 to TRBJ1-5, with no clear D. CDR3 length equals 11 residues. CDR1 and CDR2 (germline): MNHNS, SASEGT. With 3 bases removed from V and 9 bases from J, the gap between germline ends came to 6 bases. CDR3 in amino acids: CASSDFTPQHF. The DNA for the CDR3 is TGTGCCAGCAGTGACTTTACGCCCCAGCATTTT.

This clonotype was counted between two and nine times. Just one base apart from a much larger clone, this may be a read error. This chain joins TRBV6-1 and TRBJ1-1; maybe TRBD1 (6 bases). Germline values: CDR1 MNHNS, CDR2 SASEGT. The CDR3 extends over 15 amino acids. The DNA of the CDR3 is TGTGCCAGCGGGGAGTGGGCGGGGGCGAACACTGAAGCTTGCTTT. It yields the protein CASGEWAGANTEACF.

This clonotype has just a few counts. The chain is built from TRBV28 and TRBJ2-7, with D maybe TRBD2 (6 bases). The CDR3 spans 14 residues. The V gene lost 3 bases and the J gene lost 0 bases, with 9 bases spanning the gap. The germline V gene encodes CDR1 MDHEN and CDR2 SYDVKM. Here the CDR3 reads CASSFWRGSYEQYF. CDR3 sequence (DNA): TGTGCCAGCAGTTTTTGGAGGGGCTCCTACGAGCAGTACTTC.

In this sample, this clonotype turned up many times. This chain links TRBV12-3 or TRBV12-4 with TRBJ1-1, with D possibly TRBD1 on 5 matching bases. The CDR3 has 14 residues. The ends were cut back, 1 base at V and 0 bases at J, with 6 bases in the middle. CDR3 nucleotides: TGTGCCAGCAGTTTAGGGACACTGAACACTGAAGCTTTCTTT. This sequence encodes CASSLGTLNTEAFF.

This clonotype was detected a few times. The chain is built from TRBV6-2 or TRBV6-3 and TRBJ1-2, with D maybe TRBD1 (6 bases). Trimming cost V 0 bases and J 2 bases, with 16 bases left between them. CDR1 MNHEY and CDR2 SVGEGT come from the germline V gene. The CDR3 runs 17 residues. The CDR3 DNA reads TGTGCCAGCAGTTACTCTGTCCGGGACAACAAGAACTATGGCTACACCTTC. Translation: CASSYSVRDNKNYGYTF.

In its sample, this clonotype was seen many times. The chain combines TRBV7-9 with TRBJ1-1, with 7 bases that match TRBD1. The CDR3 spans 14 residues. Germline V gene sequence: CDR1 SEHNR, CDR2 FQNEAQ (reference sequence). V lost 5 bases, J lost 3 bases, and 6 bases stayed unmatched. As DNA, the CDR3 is TGTGCCAGCAGCCCAGGACAGGCGGACACTGAAGCTTTCTTT. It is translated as CASSPGQADTEAFF.

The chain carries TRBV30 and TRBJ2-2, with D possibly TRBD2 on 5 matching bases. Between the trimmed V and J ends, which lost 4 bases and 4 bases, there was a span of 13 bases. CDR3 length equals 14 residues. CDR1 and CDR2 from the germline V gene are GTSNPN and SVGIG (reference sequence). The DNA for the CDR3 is TGTGCCTGGAAGAATCTAGCATTCACCGGGGAGCTGTTTTTT. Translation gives CAWKNLAFTGELFF.